The 27 T cell receptor beta chains below all came from one sample that was sequenced in a study of shared clonotypes between healthy human individuals. Some clones are missing from TCRdb's copy, which holds only in-frame ones; the method was immunoSEQ multiplex PCR. The table has 2 million to 2.5 million clones, approximately 94% seen once. The sample taken for sequencing was naive CD4+ T cells sorted from blood. Subset reported: CD45RA+ positively selected. These receptors all stem from a young man in good health.

The chain uses TRBV29-1 and TRBJ2-7, with D perhaps TRBD1 or TRBD2 (5 bases each). V was cut by 5 bases and J by 5 bases, with 19 bases left in between. The CDR3 is 14 amino acids. Germline CDR1 is SQVTM and CDR2 is ANQGSEA. Written as DNA, the CDR3 is TGCAGCGTTTCCCGGGACCTAGGGCGCGACGAGCAGTACTTC. Translated: CSVSRDLGRDEQYF.

The chain joins TRBV29-1 to TRBJ2-5; 8 bases match TRBD1. Trimming at V came to 7 bases and at J to 4 bases, leaving 8 bases not matched to a gene. The CDR3 sequence is 13 residues long. Germline-derived CDR1 and CDR2 are SQVTM and ANQGSEA. CDR3 DNA: TGCAGCGCAAAGACAGGGGCGGGAGAGACCCAGTACTTC. Translated: CSAKTGAGETQYF.

This rearrangement joins TRBV6-5 to TRBJ1-4; 9 positions agree with TRBD1. The CDR3 spans 15 residues. Germline CDR1 MNHEY, CDR2 SVGAGI. Germline trimming cut 6 bases from V and 4 bases from J; bases unmatched to any gene: 6. The CDR3 region has the DNA TGTGCCAGCAGCCGCGGGACAGGGATTAATGAAAAACTGTTTTTT. It is translated as CASSRGTGINEKLFF.

The V gene is TRBV5-1, the J gene TRBJ1-4, with TRBD1 identical over 9 bases. The CDR3 length is 15 residues. Germline trimming cut 4 bases from V and 8 bases from J; bases unmatched to any gene: 9. The V gene's germline CDR1 is SGHRS and CDR2 YFSETQ. CDR3 loop: CASSPGQGTGEKLFF. The CDR3 coding sequence is TGCGCCAGCAGCCCCGGACAGGGGACGGGAGAAAAACTGTTTTTT.

The V call is TRBV15, the J call TRBJ2-5; D ambiguous. Germline CDR1 and CDR2: LNHNV and YYDKDF (reference sequence). The CDR3 spans 13 residues. V was trimmed by 0 bases and J by 9 bases, leaving 11 bases between them. The CDR3 coding sequence is TGTGCCACCAGCAGAGATGTGTCGCACGCCCAGTACTTC. This sequence encodes CATSRDVSHAQYF.

The chain employs TRBV28 and TRBJ1-2; TRBD1 is a possible D gene (5 bases). Germline CDR1 is MDHEN and CDR2 is SYDVKM. The germline V and J ends were trimmed by 7 bases and 3 bases, with 15 bases remaining between them. The CDR3 is 14 residues long. The CDR3 here is CASITAGDDYGYTF. Written as DNA, the CDR3 is TGTGCCAGCATCACCGCGGGGGATGACTATGGCTACACCTTC.

The chain recombines TRBV6-1 with TRBJ1-5, with 7 bases fitting TRBD1. Germline V gene data show CDR1 as MNHNS and CDR2 as SASEGT. This CDR3 region has 15 residues. J gave up 0 bases and V 6 bases, and 5 bases lay outside the gene matches. The CDR3 loop reads CASREGQLSNQPQHF. CDR3 nucleotides: TGTGCCAGCAGGGAGGGACAGCTTAGCAATCAGCCCCAGCATTTT.

The V gene is TRBV2, the J gene TRBJ2-7; D uncertain. The CDR3 loop spans 12 amino acids. CDR1 SNHLY and CDR2 FYNNEI come from the germline V gene. The V end lost 2 bases, the J end lost 10 bases, and 12 bases lay between the germline ends. The CDR3 nucleotides are TGTGCCAGCAGTGAACAACAGCTGGTACAGTACTTC. Protein product: CASSEQQLVQYF.

The chain couples TRBV30 to TRBJ2-1, with TRBD1 matching over 7 bases. The length of the CDR3 is 18 residues. Germline V CDR1 and CDR2: GTSNPN, SVGIG (reference sequence). V shed 2 bases, J shed 4 bases, and the junction held 17 bases outside the gene matches. The CDR3 protein is CAWSLGGLGGGSYNEQFF. Here the CDR3 DNA reads TGTGCCTGGAGTTTAGGGGGCCTTGGGGGCGGGTCTTACAATGAGCAGTTCTTC.

This clone has only one observation. The V and J genes are TRBV5-1 and TRBJ2-5, with 12 bases matching TRBD2. This CDR3 is built from 17 residues. V shed 5 bases and J 4 bases; nucleotides not matched to a gene: 12. The germline gives CDR1 SGHRS, CDR2 YFSETQ. CDR3 sequence reads: CASSSLAGGRFGETQYF. The CDR3 DNA reads as TGCGCCAGCAGTTCACTAGCGGGGGGACGTTTTGGAGAGACCCAGTACTTC.

Points on this clone: Within the sample, other DNA sequences also encode this same CDR3. The chain uses TRBV18 and TRBJ2-3; D is perhaps TRBD1 (6 bases). V lost 3 bases to trimming and J lost 4 bases, with 8 bases between them. This CDR3 contains 13 residues. Germline V CDR1 and CDR2: KGHSH, LQKENI. In DNA, the CDR3 is TGTGCCAGCTCACCTTCAGGGGCAGATACGCAGTATTTT. Protein sequence: CASSPSGADTQYF.

This chain connects TRBV6-5 to TRBJ2-1; D perhaps matches TRBD1 (6 bases). Germline values: CDR1 MNHEY, CDR2 SVGAGI. V gave up 6 bases and J gave up 2 bases, with 11 bases separating them. The CDR3 loop spans 14 amino acids. In DNA form, the CDR3 reads TGTGCCAGCAGCCAGCAGGGGACCTACAATGAGCAGTTCTTC. The encoded protein is CASSQQGTYNEQFF.

The rearrangement uses TRBV11-2 and TRBJ2-7; a weak D match, TRBD2 (5 bases). Germline V gene lookup returns CDR1 SGHAT and CDR2 FQNNGV. The CDR3 is made up of 13 amino acids. Trimming stripped 0 bases from V and 10 bases from J, with 13 bases between. The CDR3, as DNA: TGTGCCAGCAGCTTAGAGACTGAGGGTCTTCAGTACTTC. It specifies CASSLETEGLQYF.

The V and J genes are TRBV6-1 and TRBJ2-5, with a possible D match to TRBD1 (6 bases). The CDR3 extends over 13 amino acids. CDR1 is MNHNS, CDR2 SASEGT, per germline. Trimming pared 10 bases from V and 5 bases from J, leaving 17 bases between. The CDR3 nucleotides are TGTGCCACCTCCAGGGGCTTGGGGGAGACCCAGTACTTC. This translates into CATSRGLGETQYF.

The chain recombines TRBV18 with TRBJ1-1, with D maybe TRBD1 (5 bases). The V end lost 5 bases, the J end lost 0 bases, and 13 bases lay between the germline ends. Germline V lookup: CDR1 KGHSH, CDR2 LQKENI. The CDR3 extends over 15 amino acids. The CDR3: CASSDTGGVNTEAFF. The CDR3 coding sequence is TGTGCCAGCTCAGATACAGGAGGGGTGAACACTGAAGCTTTCTTT. Full variable domain (remainder filled in from reference TRBV18 and TRBJ1-1): NAGVMQNPRHLVRRRGQEARLRCSPMKGHSHVYWYRQLPEEGLKFMVYLQKENIIDESGMPKERFSAEFPKEGPSILRIQQVVRGDSAAYFCASSDTGGVNTEAFFGQGTRLTVV.

This chain connects TRBV29-1 to TRBJ2-1; D not certain. Germline V gene sequence: CDR1 SQVTM, CDR2 ANQGSEA. CDR3 length: 11 residues. CDR3 bases: TGCAACAAAAGGCCCTACAATGAGCAGTTCTTC. Protein product: CNKRPYNEQFF.

This clone was recorded once. Other DNA variants within this sample encode the same CDR3. This chain uses TRBV18 with TRBJ2-1, with a weak D call TRBD2 (6 bases). CDR1 and CDR2 from the germline V gene are KGHSH and LQKENI. The V end was cut by 1 base, the J end by 6 bases, with 10 bases between. The CDR3 has 14 residues. CDR3 in amino acids: CASSPLAGGNEQFF. The CDR3 DNA reads TGTGCCAGCTCACCACTTGCCGGGGGCAATGAGCAGTTCTTC.

This sequence joins TRBV19 and TRBJ1-6; D perhaps matches TRBD1 (6 bases). Germline V lookup: CDR1 LNHDA, CDR2 SQIVND (reference sequence). The CDR3 runs 13 residues. The V end was cut by 8 bases, the J end by 7 bases, with 12 bases between. This CDR3 is CASEDSSNSPLHF. The CDR3 nucleotides are TGTGCCAGTGAGGACAGCTCGAATTCACCCCTCCACTTT.

The chain joins TRBV5-1 to TRBJ1-5; D is perhaps TRBD1 (6 bases). V was cut by 4 bases and J by 5 bases, with 10 bases left in between. CDR1 and CDR2 (germline): SGHRS, YFSETQ. The CDR3 has 13 residues. This CDR3 is CASSMTGDQPQHF. The CDR3 DNA is TGCGCCAGCAGCATGACAGGAGATCAGCCCCAGCATTTT.

V and J are TRBV6-1 and TRBJ1-5; D call uncertain. There are 14 residues in the CDR3. The germline V gene has CDR1 MNHNS and CDR2 SASEGT. Trimming cost V 8 bases and J 0 bases, with 11 bases left between them. The chain's CDR3 is CASGPSYSNQPQHF. The DNA of the CDR3 is TGTGCCAGCGGGCCTAGCTATAGCAATCAGCCCCAGCATTTT.

This rearrangement joins TRBV2 to TRBJ2-1; 12 bases are a match to TRBD2. CDR1 SNHLY and CDR2 FYNNEI come from the germline V gene. This CDR3 has 16 amino acids. Losses at the gene ends were 0 bases for V and 9 bases for J; bases not matched to a gene: 6. The CDR3 bases are TGTGCCAGCAGTGAAGCGCCTCCTAGCGGGGGGGCTGAGCAGTTCTTC. This codes for CASSEAPPSGGAEQFF.

The chain carries TRBV28 and TRBJ1-2; D perhaps matches TRBD1 (5 bases). V was clipped by 5 bases and J by 8 bases, with 12 bases between them. The CDR3 is made up of 12 amino acids. Germline assignment: CDR1 MDHEN and CDR2 SYDVKM. The CDR3 protein is CASSRGPEGYTF. The CDR3 DNA reads TGTGCCAGCAGTCGGGGACCTGAGGGCTACACCTTC.

About this clone: Other nucleotide sequences in the sample specify the same CDR3. The chain has TRBV6-1 and TRBJ1-2, with D perhaps TRBD1 (6 bases). V was cut by 7 bases and J by 5 bases, with 17 bases left in between. From germline, CDR1 is MNHNS and CDR2 SASEGT. This CDR3 comprises 14 residues. The CDR3 reads CASTTGGGGYGYTF. The CDR3 coding sequence is TGTGCCAGCACCACGGGAGGGGGTGGGTATGGCTACACCTTC.

The J gene is TRBJ2-6, the V gene TRBV7-6; D unclear. Looked up from germline, CDR1 is SGHVS and CDR2 is FNYEAQ. The CDR3 has 14 residues. V lost 5 bases to trimming and J lost 2 bases, with 7 bases between them. This CDR3 reads CASSAPPGANVLTF. The CDR3 coding sequence is TGTGCCAGCAGCGCCCCGCCTGGGGCCAACGTCCTGACTTTC. The variable domain in full, completed from reference TRBV7-6 and TRBJ2-6, reads GAGVSQSPRYKVTKRGQDVALRCDPISGHVSLYWYRQALGQGPEFLTYFNYEAQQDKSGLPNDRFSAERPEGSISTLTIQRTEQRDSAMYRCASSAPPGANVLTFGAGSRLTVL.

The chain carries TRBV7-9 and TRBJ1-5; the D is unclear. V shed 5 bases and J shed 4 bases, with 9 bases lying between them. The CDR3 is 13 amino acids. Germline values: CDR1 SEHNR, CDR2 FQNEAQ (reference sequence). The CDR3: CASSRRGNQPQHF. The DNA of the CDR3 is TGTGCCAGCAGCCGACGGGGAAATCAGCCCCAGCATTTT.

The chain couples TRBV7-9 to TRBJ1-2; the match to TRBD1 covers 8 bases. Trimming at V came to 6 bases and at J to 8 bases, leaving 11 bases not matched to a gene. Germline V gene data show CDR1 as SEHNR and CDR2 as FQNEAQ (reference sequence). The CDR3 extends over 14 amino acids. The CDR3 bases are TGTGCCAGCAGACGATCAGGGGGCGAGGACGGCTACACCTTC. Its translation: CASRRSGGEDGYTF.

The chain has TRBV19 and TRBJ1-1; no firm D call. Trimming pared 6 bases from V and 4 bases from J, leaving 15 bases between. From germline, CDR1 is LNHDA and CDR2 SQIVND (reference sequence). The CDR3 totals 14 residues. CDR3 amino acids: CASRLREQTTEAFF. The CDR3 DNA reads TGTGCCAGTAGGCTCCGCGAACAAACCACTGAAGCTTTCTTT. Full variable domain (remainder filled in from reference TRBV19 and TRBJ1-1): DGGITQSPKYLFRKEGQNVTLSCEQNLNHDAMYWYRQDPGQGLRLIYYSQIVNDFQKGDIAEGYSVSREKKESFPLTVTSAQKNPTAFYLCASRLREQTTEAFFGQGTRLTVV.